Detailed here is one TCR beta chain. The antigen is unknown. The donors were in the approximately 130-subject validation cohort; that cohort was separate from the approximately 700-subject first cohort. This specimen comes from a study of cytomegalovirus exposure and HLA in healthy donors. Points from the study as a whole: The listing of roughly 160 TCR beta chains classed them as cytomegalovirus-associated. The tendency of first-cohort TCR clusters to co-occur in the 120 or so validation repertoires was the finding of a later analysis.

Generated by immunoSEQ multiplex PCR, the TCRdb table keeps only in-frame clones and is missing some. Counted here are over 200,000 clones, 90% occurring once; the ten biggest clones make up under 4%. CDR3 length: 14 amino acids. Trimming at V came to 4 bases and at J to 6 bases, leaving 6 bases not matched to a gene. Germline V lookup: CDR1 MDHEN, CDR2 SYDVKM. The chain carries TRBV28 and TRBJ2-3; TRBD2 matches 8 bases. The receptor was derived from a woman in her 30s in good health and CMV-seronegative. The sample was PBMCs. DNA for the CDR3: TGTGCCAGCAGTTCGGGAGGGCCAGGGGATACGCAGTATTTT. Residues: CASSSGGPGDTQYF.